This entry lists 30 T cell receptor beta chains sequenced from one sample in a study of shared clonotypes between healthy human individuals. Sequenced by immunoSEQ multiplex PCR; TCRdb stores in-frame clones only, minus some. The table lists about 2 million clones, 85% to 95% of them singletons. Sequenced sample: naive CD4+ T cells sorted from blood. Subset reported: CD45RA+ positively selected. These receptors were obtained from a man between 18 and 29 years old in good health.

This clone was recorded only once. The J gene is TRBJ2-5, the V gene TRBV5-8, with D uncertain. CDR3 length: 12 amino acids. Germline CDR1 is SGHTS and CDR2 is YDEGEE. Trimming took 6 bases from V and 5 from J, leaving 11 bases between them. CDR3 nucleotides: TGTGCCAGCAAAGGGCTAGGGGAGACCCAGTACTTC. Protein sequence: CASKGLGETQYF.

The rearrangement links TRBV5-1 to TRBJ1-5; D is ambiguous. Germline V lookup: CDR1 SGHRS, CDR2 YFSETQ. V shed 4 bases and J shed 3 bases, with 8 bases lying between them. This CDR3 has 13 residues. Here the CDR3 reads CASSIDTNQPQHF. CDR3 sequence (DNA): TGCGCCAGCAGCATAGACACCAATCAGCCCCAGCATTTT.

The V call is TRBV4-1, the J call TRBJ2-1; TRBD2 aligns across 7 bases. The CDR3 length is 19 residues. Germline lookup yields CDR1 MGHRA and CDR2 YSYEKL. After removal of 2 bases from V and 0 bases from J, the junction contained 13 bases not matched to a gene. The CDR3 spells CASSQKRGATSSSYNEQFF. For the CDR3, the DNA is TGCGCCAGCAGCCAAAAGCGGGGAGCCACGTCGAGCTCCTACAATGAGCAGTTCTTC.

V is TRBV10-3 and J is TRBJ2-7; D is perhaps TRBD1 (6 bases). Trimming left V 3 bases short and J 5 bases short, with 8 bases between. The CDR3 totals 12 residues. The V gene's germline CDR1 is ENHRY and CDR2 SYGVKD. The CDR3 DNA reads as TGTGCCATCAGTGAAAACAGGGACGAGCAGTACTTC. Its protein product is CAISENRDEQYF.

This chain uses TRBV2 with TRBJ2-5, with D possibly matching TRBD2 (5 bases). Trimming pared 6 bases from V and 5 bases from J, leaving 13 bases between. The germline V gene encodes CDR1 SNHLY and CDR2 FYNNEI. The CDR3 covers 13 residues. The CDR3 loop reads CASRETGWETQYF. For the CDR3, the DNA is TGTGCCAGCAGAGAAACGGGGTGGGAGACCCAGTACTTC.

The chain joins TRBV15 to TRBJ1-3; no firm D call. V was cut by 0 bases and J by 2 bases, with 11 bases left in between. The CDR3 extends over 16 amino acids. The germline CDR1 and CDR2 sequences are LNHNV and YYDKDF (reference sequence). The CDR3 is CATSRDSLATGNTIYF. CDR3 bases: TGTGCCACCAGCAGAGATAGCCTTGCCACTGGAAACACCATATATTTT. Full variable domain (missing parts from reference TRBV15 and TRBJ1-3): DAMVIQNPRYQVTQFGKPVTLSCSQTLNHNVMYWYQQKSSQAPKLLFHYYDKDFNNEADTPDNFQSRRPNTSFCFLDIRSPGLGDTAMYLCATSRDSLATGNTIYFGEGSWLTVV.

This clone was picked up one time. The rearrangement links TRBV7-9 to TRBJ2-5; 7 nucleotides line up with TRBD1. V was clipped by 1 base and J by 3 bases; unmatched bases: 2. The CDR3 is 14 residues long. CDR1 SEHNR and CDR2 FQNEAQ come from the germline V gene (reference sequence). The CDR3 bases are TGTGCCAGCAGCTTAGATGACAGGGAAGAGACCCAGTACTTC. Its translation: CASSLDDREETQYF.

Written as DNA, the CDR3 is TGCGCCAGCAGCCTGTCCCGACGAGCAACTAATGAAAAACTGTTTTTT. Residues: CASSLSRRATNEKLFF. The J gene is TRBJ1-4, the V gene TRBV4-1; no reliable D call. CDR1 is MGHRA and CDR2 is YSYEKL in the germline V gene. Trimming took 4 bases from V and 0 from J, leaving 12 bases between them. The CDR3 contains 16 residues.

The chain uses TRBV10-3 and TRBJ2-5; D remains ambiguous. In germline, CDR1 is ENHRY, CDR2 SYGVKD. This CDR3 is built from 13 residues. Trimming pared 3 bases from V and 7 bases from J, leaving 12 bases between. The CDR3 spells CAISDGPPRTQYF. The CDR3 DNA sequence: TGTGCCATCAGTGATGGGCCCCCGAGGACCCAGTACTTC.

A note on this clone: This may come from a read error, since a much larger clone is one base off. The same CDR3 arises from other DNA sequences in this sample as well. The CDR3, as DNA: TGCGCCAGCAGCTTGGATATCTACGAGCAGTACTTC. This sequence encodes CASSLDIYEQYF. The J gene is TRBJ2-7, the V gene TRBV5-1; D is ambiguous. V was shortened by 0 bases and J by 3 bases, with 4 bases between the two germline ends. The length of the CDR3 is 12 residues. CDR1 is SGHRS, CDR2 YFSETQ, per germline.

The chain combines TRBV6-6 with TRBJ2-1; D gene unclear. The germline CDR1 and CDR2 sequences are MNHNY and SVGAGI (reference sequence). This CDR3 is built from 14 residues. V was clipped by 2 bases and J by 9 bases, with 14 bases between them. CDR3 in DNA: TGTGCCAGCAGTTACCGCCATGGCGACGGTGAGCAGTTCTTC. Protein product: CASSYRHGDGEQFF.

The J gene is TRBJ2-3, the V gene TRBV9; D call uncertain. The CDR3 has 14 amino acids. Germline lookup yields CDR1 SGDLS and CDR2 YYNGEE. Trimming removed 3 bases at V and 8 bases at J, with 16 bases between. CDR3 coding DNA: TGTGCCAGCAGCGCCCGTCGACTTGGCGGTACGCAGTATTTT. The encoded protein is CASSARRLGGTQYF.

This chain uses TRBV5-1 with TRBJ2-7; 8 bases map to TRBD1. Germline V gives CDR1 SGHRS, CDR2 YFSETQ. Trimming took 0 bases from V and 5 from J; bases not matched to a gene: 7. The CDR3 consists of 15 residues. The CDR3 sequence is CASSLVGRGQDEQYF. CDR3 sequence (DNA): TGCGCCAGCAGCTTGGTGGGCAGGGGGCAGGACGAGCAGTACTTC.

The V gene is TRBV30, the J gene TRBJ1-5; D possibly corresponds to TRBD1 (6 bases). Trimming pared 5 bases from V and 5 bases from J, leaving 10 bases between. The V gene's germline CDR1 is GTSNPN and CDR2 SVGIG (reference sequence). This CDR3 spans 12 amino acids. In DNA, the CDR3 is TGTGCCTGGGGGGGCTTGGATCAGCCCCAGCATTTT. Translation: CAWGGLDQPQHF.

This clone was observed a few times. The chain employs TRBV30 and TRBJ2-5; the D call may be TRBD1 or TRBD2 (5 bases each). Deletions cut 0 bases from V and 2 bases from J, with 10 bases between. This CDR3 spans 14 amino acids. CDR1 is GTSNPN, CDR2 SVGIG, per germline (reference sequence). CDR3 in DNA: TGTGCCTGGAGTGTACTGGGGGTTCAAGAGACCCAGTACTTC. Protein sequence: CAWSVLGVQETQYF. Filled out from reference TRBV30 and TRBJ2-5, the complete variable domain reads SQTIHQWPATLVQPVGSPLSLECTVEGTSNPNLYWYRQAAGRGLQLLFYSVGIGQISSEVPQNLSASRPQDRQFILSSKKLLLSDSGFYLCAWSVLGVQETQYFGPGTRLLVL.

The chain carries TRBV5-1 and TRBJ1-5; 10 bases agree with TRBD1. Germline V gene sequence: CDR1 SGHRS, CDR2 YFSETQ. The CDR3 consists of 18 residues. V dropped 2 bases and J dropped 2; count of bases not matched to a gene: 10. The CDR3 region is CASSFGGTGAAGNQPQHF. The CDR3 DNA reads TGCGCCAGCAGCTTTGGAGGGACAGGGGCGGCGGGCAATCAGCCCCAGCATTTT.

The rearrangement uses TRBV2 and TRBJ2-4; D ambiguous. CDR1 is SNHLY, CDR2 FYNNEI, per germline. The length of the CDR3 is 12 residues. V shed 6 bases and J shed 8 bases, with 11 bases lying between them. This chain's CDR3 is CASRASADIQYF. CDR3 DNA sequence: TGTGCCAGCAGGGCCTCGGCCGACATTCAGTACTTC.

The rearrangement uses TRBV15 and TRBJ2-7; D not resolved. The CDR3 length is 12 residues. Trimming cost V 1 base and J 6 bases, with 7 bases left between them. The germline V gene encodes CDR1 LNHNV and CDR2 YYDKDF (reference sequence). The CDR3 DNA is TGTGCCACCAGCAGAGTGGGTATCGAGCAGTACTTC. As protein: CATSRVGIEQYF.

This chain joins TRBV6-5 and TRBJ1-1, with 12 bases fitting TRBD1. The ends lost 4 bases at V and 4 bases at J; junction bases unmatched: 7. The CDR3 has 16 amino acids. Germline values: CDR1 MNHEY, CDR2 SVGAGI. For the CDR3, the DNA is TGTGCCAGCAGTTGGGGACAGGGGGCGCTTATCACTGAAGCTTTCTTT. Its translation is CASSWGQGALITEAFF.

The V gene is TRBV10-1, the J gene TRBJ2-7, with 14 bases aligning to TRBD2. Germline V CDR1 and CDR2: WNHNN, SYGVQD (reference sequence). The junction had 4 bases not matched to a gene; V was cut back by 6 bases and J by 3 bases. The CDR3 length is 15 residues. Written as DNA, the CDR3 is TGCGCCAGCAGCGCGGGACTAGCGGGAGTCTACGAGCAGTACTTC. Its translation: CASSAGLAGVYEQYF.

The CDR3 reads CASNRDTDTQYF. In DNA form, the CDR3 reads TGTGCCAGCAACAGGGACACAGATACGCAGTATTTT. This sequence joins TRBV2 and TRBJ2-3, with D tentatively TRBD1 (6 bases). Trimming left V 7 bases short and J 2 bases short, with 7 bases between. CDR1 and CDR2 (germline): SNHLY, FYNNEI. The CDR3 has 12 residues. The full variable domain, completed using reference TRBV2 and TRBJ2-3, is EPEVTQTPSHQVTQMGQEVILRCVPISNHLYFYWYRQILGQKVEFLVSFYNNEISEKSEIFDDQFSVERPDGSNFTLKIRSTKLEDSAMYFCASNRDTDTQYFGPGTRLTVL.

The V gene is TRBV2, the J gene TRBJ1-6, with TRBD1 matching over 9 bases. V dropped 4 bases and J dropped 4; count of bases not matched to a gene: 2. Per the germline V gene, CDR1 is SNHLY and CDR2 is FYNNEI. The CDR3 spans 15 residues. CDR3 DNA sequence: TGTGCCAGCAGTGGGGGGACAGGGTATAATTCACCCCTCCACTTT. Amino acids: CASSGGTGYNSPLHF.

The J gene is TRBJ1-1, the V gene TRBV6-5; D not certain. Trimming removed 0 bases from V and 8 bases from J, with 10 bases in between. CDR1 MNHEY and CDR2 SVGAGI come from the germline V gene. The CDR3 is made up of 13 amino acids. CDR3 coding DNA: TGTGCCAGCAGTTACTCGGCAAGCCCAGAAGCTTTCTTT. It encodes CASSYSASPEAFF.

This clone occurred once. The chain recombines TRBV4-1 with TRBJ2-1, with 10 nucleotides matching TRBD2. The CDR3 runs to 17 residues. Germline V gene data show CDR1 as MGHRA and CDR2 as YSYEKL. Trimming cost V 1 base and J 3 bases; bases outside gene matches: 6. The CDR3 DNA is TGCGCCAGCAGCCAAGGCCAGGGACTAGCGAACTACAATGAGCAGTTCTTC. It encodes CASSQGQGLANYNEQFF.

The rearrangement joins TRBV6-5 to TRBJ1-3; no clear D. The CDR3 runs to 13 residues. CDR1 and CDR2 from the germline V gene are MNHEY and SVGAGI. Trimming pared 8 bases from V and 4 bases from J, leaving 12 bases between. CDR3 protein: CASALMRGNTIYF. The DNA for the CDR3 is TGTGCCAGCGCCCTCATGAGGGGAAACACCATATATTTT.

This clone was recorded once. A read error may explain this, as a much larger clone is one base away. The CDR3 does not close with the conserved phenylalanine or tryptophan, likely indicating a read error. This rearrangement joins TRBV30 to TRBJ1-2, with TRBD1 as a possible D gene (6 bases). Germline V gene data show CDR1 as GTSNPN and CDR2 as SVGIG (reference sequence). The CDR3 consists of 14 residues. Between the trimmed V and J ends, which lost 0 bases and 1 base, there was a span of 9 bases. CDR3 nucleotides: TGTGCCTGGAGTGTAGGGGGGAATAACTATGGCTACACCCTC. This gives the protein CAWSVGGNNYGYTL.

This rearrangement joins TRBV6-5 to TRBJ2-6; no firm D call. Germline-derived CDR1 and CDR2 are MNHEY and SVGAGI. The CDR3 extends over 13 amino acids. V was shortened by 5 bases and J by 3 bases, with 5 bases between the two germline ends. CDR3 nucleotides: TGTGCCAGCAGTAGGGTTGGGGCCAACGTCCTGACTTTC. Translating it yields CASSRVGANVLTF.

The rearrangement uses TRBV7-2 and TRBJ2-5, with 9 bases identical to TRBD1. Per germline, CDR1 SGHTA and CDR2 FQGNSA. This CDR3 comprises 15 residues. J gave up 4 bases and V 5 bases, and 8 bases lay outside the gene matches. Written as DNA, the CDR3 is TGTGCCAGCAGCATAAGGACAGGGGTCGGAGAGACCCAGTACTTC. It yields the protein CASSIRTGVGETQYF.

The chain recombines TRBV21-1 with TRBJ1-5; the DNA was not compared with TRBD1, the D call given in the table. TRBV21-1 is tagged as a pseudogene. This CDR3 region has 15 residues. In DNA form, the CDR3 reads TGTGCCAGCAGCAAATCGGACAGGGAGAATCAGCCCCAGCATTTT. Protein sequence: CASSKSDRENQPQHF.

This chain connects TRBV27 to TRBJ2-2, with 7 positions matching TRBD1. V shed 1 base and J 0 bases; nucleotides not matched to a gene: 5. Germline CDR1 is MNHEY and CDR2 is SMNVEV (reference sequence). The CDR3 is made up of 17 amino acids. CDR3 region: CASSLLWTGPNTGELFF. CDR3 DNA sequence: TGTGCCAGCAGTTTATTGTGGACAGGACCGAACACCGGGGAGCTGTTTTTT.